These T cell receptor beta chains were read from a single sample in a study of CD8 T cells in Susac syndrome. Each CDR3 protein gets one entry after TCRdb re-called the immunoSEQ multiplex PCR reads with MiXCR. The sample includes under 95,000 distinct CDR3 sequences, 85% to 95% of them seen just once. The sample consisted of CD4+ T cells from PBMCs. Receptors were obtained from a human donor with Susac syndrome. The CDR3 runs from the conserved cysteine through the conserved F or W. A D gene is named only where the DNA matches it firmly. Only part of the rows carry a size: once, few, many, or a class if the clone is expanded.

>16|once|TRBV3-1|.|TRBJ2-5
TGTGCCAGCAGCCAAGATCGACGGGGGGCACAAGAGACCCAGTACTTC
CASSQDRRGAQETQYF
>14|.|TRBV9|.|TRBJ2-7
TGTGCCAGCAGCGTGGACGGCCGGAATAACGAGCAGTACTTC
CASSVDGRNNEQYF
>14|.|TRBV7-9|TRBD1|TRBJ1-2
TGTGCCAGCAGCGCCGGACAGGGGGCGCGGGGCTACACCTTC
CASSAGQGARGYTF
>13|.|TRBV2|.|TRBJ1-2
TGTGCCAGCGAGTCACTAGGGGACTATGGCTACACCTTC
CASESLGDYGYTF
>16|.|TRBV5-1|TRBD2|TRBJ2-2
TGCGCCAGCAGCCCCGCAGCGGGGACGAACACCGGGGAGCTGTTTTTT
CASSPAAGTNTGELFF
>14|.|TRBV3-1|.|TRBJ2-7
TGTGCCAGCAGCCAAGCGGCGTACTCCTACGAGCAGTACTTC
CASSQAAYSYEQYF
>15|few|TRBV7-9|.|TRBJ1-5
TGTGCCAGCAGCTTAGGCGCCGGTAGCAATCAGCCCCAGCATTTT
CASSLGAGSNQPQHF
>15|.|TRBV12-3/TRBV12-4|.|TRBJ1-1
TGTGCCAGCAGTTTAGCTCCGGACGGAACGACTGAAGCTTTCTTT
CASSLAPDGTTEAFF
>14|.|TRBV28|TRBD1|TRBJ2-3
TGTGCCATTAACAGGGGGCTCCGCACAGATACGCAGTATTTT
CAINRGLRTDTQYF
>14|.|TRBV5-6|.|TRBJ2-7
TGTGCCAGCAGCGCCCGGACAGTTTACCACGAGCAGTACTTC
CASSARTVYHEQYF
>16|.|TRBV5-1|TRBD1|TRBJ1-2
TGCGCCAGCAGCTTGGAAGGGACAGGGAGGAACTATGGCTACACCTTC
CASSLEGTGRNYGYTF
>19|.|TRBV14|TRBD2|TRBJ2-1
TGTGCCAGCAGCCAAGATCGGGCGGGGGGGATCTTCTCCTACAATGAGCAGTTCTTC
CASSQDRAGGIFSYNEQFF
>15|.|TRBV6-2/TRBV6-3|TRBD1|TRBJ2-5
TGTGCCAGCAGTTCACTACAGGGGTACCAAGAGACCCAGTACTTC
CASSSLQGYQETQYF
>12|.|TRBV18|.|TRBJ1-1
TGTGCCAGCTCACCGTTGGACATGACAGCTTTCTTT
CASSPLDMTAFF
>14|.|TRBV21-1|.|TRBJ1-6
TGTGCCAGCAGCAAAGCCGACAGCAATTCACCCCTCCACTTT
CASSKADSNSPLHF
>14|.|TRBV6-6|.|TRBJ2-5
TGTGCCAGCAGGGACACAGGGTTATCGGAGACCCAGTACTTC
CASRDTGLSETQYF
>13|.|TRBV12-3/TRBV12-4|.|TRBJ2-2
TGTGCCAGCAGTTTTAGGATAGCCGGGGAGCTGTTTTTT
CASSFRIAGELFF
>14|.|TRBV27|.|TRBJ1-1
TGTGCCAGCAGGCCCGACCGGGGAGGGACTGAAGCTTTCTTT
CASRPDRGGTEAFF
>14|.|TRBV14|.|TRBJ1-2
TGTGCCAGCAGCCAAGACGGCAGAGGTTATGGCTACACCTTC
CASSQDGRGYGYTF
>16|.|TRBV5-1|TRBD1|TRBJ1-1
TGCGCCAGCAGCTCCGGGACAGGGGGTATGAACACTGAAGCTTTCTTT
CASSSGTGGMNTEAFF
>14|.|TRBV20-1|.|TRBJ2-5
TGCAGTGCTAGAAATTGGAGGGGTGGGGAGACCCAGTACTTC
CSARNWRGGETQYF
>15|.|TRBV2|.|TRBJ1-1
TGTGCCAGCAGTGAATCCAGCGAACCACGGCGTGAAGCTTTCTTT
CASSESSEPRREAFF
>16|.|TRBV7-9|TRBD1|TRBJ2-3
TGTGCCAGCAGCCAGGCCCGGGACAGGGTGACGGATACGCAGTATTTT
CASSQARDRVTDTQYF
>15|.|TRBV5-6|.|TRBJ2-2
TGTGCCAGCAGCCGCACAGACGCGAACACCGGGGAGCTGTTTTTT
CASSRTDANTGELFF
>15|.|TRBV7-2|.|TRBJ2-6
TGTGCCAGCAGCTTACACCACTCTGGGGCCAACGTCCTGACTTTC
CASSLHHSGANVLTF
>11|.|TRBV20-1|.|TRBJ2-7
TGCAGTGCTAGCTCGATCTACGAGCAGTACTTC
CSASSIYEQYF
>13|few|TRBV4-1|.|TRBJ1-5
TGCGCCAGCAGCCAAGATCTGGTGCAGCCCCAGCATTTT
CASSQDLVQPQHF
>14|.|TRBV7-2|.|TRBJ1-1
TGTGCCAGCAGCTTAGCGCTGAGTGGAGCTGAAGCTTTCTTT
CASSLALSGAEAFF
>15|once|TRBV2|.|TRBJ2-3
TGTGCCAGCAGTGACCGAGCAGTGAGCACAGATACGCAGTATTTT
CASSDRAVSTDTQYF
>16|.|TRBV27|TRBD1|TRBJ2-6
TGTGCCAGCAGCCTAGGGACAGGGTCCGGGGCCAACGTCCTGACTTTC
CASSLGTGSGANVLTF